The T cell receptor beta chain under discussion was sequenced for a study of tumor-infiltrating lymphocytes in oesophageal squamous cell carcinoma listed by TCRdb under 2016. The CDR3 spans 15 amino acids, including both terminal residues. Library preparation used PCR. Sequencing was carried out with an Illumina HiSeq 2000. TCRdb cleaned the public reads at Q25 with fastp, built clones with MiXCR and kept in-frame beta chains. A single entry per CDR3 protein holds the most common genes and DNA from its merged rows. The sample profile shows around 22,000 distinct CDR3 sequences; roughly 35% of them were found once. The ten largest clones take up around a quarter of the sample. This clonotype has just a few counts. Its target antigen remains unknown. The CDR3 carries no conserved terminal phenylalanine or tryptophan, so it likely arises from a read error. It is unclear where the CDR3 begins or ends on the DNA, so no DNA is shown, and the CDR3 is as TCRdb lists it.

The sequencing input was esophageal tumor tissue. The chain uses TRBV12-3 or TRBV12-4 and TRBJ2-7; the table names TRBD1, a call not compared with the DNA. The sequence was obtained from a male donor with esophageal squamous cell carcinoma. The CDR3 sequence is CASSPGTRHGYTFGS.